This TCR beta chain emerged from a study of cytomegalovirus exposure and HLA in healthy donors. V was pared by 3 bases and J by 0 bases, with 7 bases of the junction left unmatched. Germline V lookup: CDR1 SGHVS, CDR2 FQNEAQ. This CDR3 has 17 amino acids. The PCR was carried out with 60 Vbeta primers and 13 Jbeta primers. Measured with immunoSEQ multiplex PCR; TCRdb has only the in-frame clones, and not every one. The sample has 150,000 or so clones, about 85% seen once. The source is a middle-aged man in good health and CMV-seropositive. What was sequenced was PBMCs. The V gene is TRBV7-8, the J gene TRBJ1-5; TRBD1 matches at 8 bases. The DNA for the CDR3 is TGTGCCAGCAGCTTCGGAGGGACAGGACTTAGCAATCAGCCCCAGCATTTT. Its protein is CASSFGGTGLSNQPQHF.